This TCR beta chain emerged from a study of preoperative IRX-2 immunotherapy in early breast cancer. Treatment in this sample: preoperative locoregional IRX-2 cytokine immunotherapy. Germline V gene data show CDR1 as SQVTM and CDR2 as ANQGSEA. Unmatched junction bases numbered 13, after V lost 6 bases and J lost 6 bases. The CDR3 totals 16 residues. Assay used: immunoSEQ multiplex PCR; TCRdb lists only in-frame clones, some missing. The table includes about 32,000 clones, about four fifths detected once. Here the sequenced sample was lymph node tissue, taken from a patient treated with IRX-2 immunotherapy. The TCR comes from a human donor with breast cancer. The chain recombines TRBV29-1 with TRBJ2-3, with 12 bases identical to TRBD2. CDR3 residues: CSVAGLAGMGTDTQYF. In DNA form, the CDR3 reads TGCAGCGTCGCGGGACTAGCGGGTATGGGTACCGATACGCAGTATTTT.